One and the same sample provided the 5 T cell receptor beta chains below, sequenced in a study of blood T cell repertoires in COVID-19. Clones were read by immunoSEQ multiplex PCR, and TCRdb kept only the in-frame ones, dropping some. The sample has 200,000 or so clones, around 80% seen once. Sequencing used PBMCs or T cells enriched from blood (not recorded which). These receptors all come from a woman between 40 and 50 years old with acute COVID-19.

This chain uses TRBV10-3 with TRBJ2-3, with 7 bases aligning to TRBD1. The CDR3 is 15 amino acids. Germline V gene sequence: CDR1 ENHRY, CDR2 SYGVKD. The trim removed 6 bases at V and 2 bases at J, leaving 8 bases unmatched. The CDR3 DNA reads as TGTGCCATCAGAGAGACAGGGAACCCCACAGATACGCAGTATTTT. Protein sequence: CAIRETGNPTDTQYF.

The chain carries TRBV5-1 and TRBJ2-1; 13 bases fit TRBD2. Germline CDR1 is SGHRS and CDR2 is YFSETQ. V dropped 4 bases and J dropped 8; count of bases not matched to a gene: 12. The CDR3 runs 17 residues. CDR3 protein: CASSPLSGTSGIDEQFF. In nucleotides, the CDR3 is TGCGCCAGCAGCCCTCTCTCCGGGACTAGCGGGATTGATGAGCAGTTCTTC.

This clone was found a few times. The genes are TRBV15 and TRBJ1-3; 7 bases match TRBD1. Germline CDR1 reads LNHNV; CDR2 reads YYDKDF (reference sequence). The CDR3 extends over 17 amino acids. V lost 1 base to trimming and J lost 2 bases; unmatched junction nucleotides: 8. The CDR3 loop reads CATSRVGQGETGNTIYF. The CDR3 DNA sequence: TGTGCCACCAGCAGAGTTGGGCAGGGGGAAACTGGAAACACCATATATTTT.

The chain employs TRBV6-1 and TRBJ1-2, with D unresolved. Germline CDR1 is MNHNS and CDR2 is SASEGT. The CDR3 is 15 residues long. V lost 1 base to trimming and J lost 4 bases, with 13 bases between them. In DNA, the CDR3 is TGTGCCAGCAGTGAAGAGGCCGGAGTCGGCTATGGCTACACCTTC. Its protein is CASSEEAGVGYGYTF.

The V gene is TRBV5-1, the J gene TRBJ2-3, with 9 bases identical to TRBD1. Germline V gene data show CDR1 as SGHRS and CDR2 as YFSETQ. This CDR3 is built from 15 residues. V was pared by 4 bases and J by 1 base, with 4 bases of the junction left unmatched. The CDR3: CASSPRTGGTDTQYF. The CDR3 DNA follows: TGCGCCAGCAGCCCCAGGACAGGGGGCACAGATACGCAGTATTTT.